The T cell receptor (beta chain) described here comes from a study of T cell changes during pregnancy in multiple sclerosis. Profiling relied on immunoSEQ multiplex PCR, and the TCRdb table lists in-frame clones only, not all of them. The table has roughly 120,000 clones, approximately 90% seen once. CDR3 length: 16 amino acids. The germline CDR1 and CDR2 sequences are LGHNA and YNFKEQ. Losses at the gene ends were 4 bases for V and 2 bases for J; bases not matched to a gene: 4. This receptor was taken from a female donor with multiple sclerosis, enrolled in a pregnancy study. The sample was peripheral blood, taken in the third trimester of pregnancy. V gene TRBV4-2 combines with J gene TRBJ2-7, with 14 bases fitting TRBD2. CDR3 amino acids: CASSRRLAGGTYEQYF. The DNA of the CDR3 is TGTGCCAGCAGCCGCCGACTAGCGGGGGGGACCTACGAGCAGTACTTC.